Detailed here is one TCR beta chain. Antigen unknown. Each sample had two DNA replicates, around 0.53 ug blood or 1.5 ug tissue. Sequencing was performed with immunoSEQ multiplex PCR; in TCRdb, only in-frame clones are kept and a portion is missing. Of 70,000 or so clones listed, over 80% were seen once; the top ten hold approximately 4.8%. The CDR3 has 15 amino acids. Unmatched junction bases numbered 9, after V lost 7 bases and J lost 2 bases. CDR1 and CDR2 (germline): MDHEN, SYDVKM. This entry comes from a study of early stage breast cancer tumors. Study observations and caveats: Blood repertoires resembled normal breast more than tumor.

This receptor was identified in a person in their forties with breast cancer. Sequencing was carried out using blood. J is TRBJ1-2 and V is TRBV28, with TRBD1 matching over 8 bases. The DNA for the CDR3 is TGTGCCAGCACCCCGGGACAGGTGTTCAACTATGGCTACACCTTC. This gives the protein CASTPGQVFNYGYTF.